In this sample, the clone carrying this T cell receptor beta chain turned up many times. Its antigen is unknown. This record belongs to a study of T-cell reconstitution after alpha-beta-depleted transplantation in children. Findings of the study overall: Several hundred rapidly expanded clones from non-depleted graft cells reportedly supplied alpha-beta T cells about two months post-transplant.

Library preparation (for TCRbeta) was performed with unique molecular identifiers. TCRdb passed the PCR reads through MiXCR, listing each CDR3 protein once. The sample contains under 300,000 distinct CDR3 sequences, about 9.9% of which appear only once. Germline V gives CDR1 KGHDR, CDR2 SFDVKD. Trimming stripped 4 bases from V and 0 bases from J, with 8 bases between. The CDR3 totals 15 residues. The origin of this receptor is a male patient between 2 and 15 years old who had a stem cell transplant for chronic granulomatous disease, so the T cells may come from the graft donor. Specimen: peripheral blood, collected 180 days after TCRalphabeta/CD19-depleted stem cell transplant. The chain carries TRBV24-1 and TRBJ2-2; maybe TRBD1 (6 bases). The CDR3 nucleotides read TGTGCCACCAGTGACACAGGGTCGAACACCGGGGAGCTGTTTTTT. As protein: CATSDTGSNTGELFF.